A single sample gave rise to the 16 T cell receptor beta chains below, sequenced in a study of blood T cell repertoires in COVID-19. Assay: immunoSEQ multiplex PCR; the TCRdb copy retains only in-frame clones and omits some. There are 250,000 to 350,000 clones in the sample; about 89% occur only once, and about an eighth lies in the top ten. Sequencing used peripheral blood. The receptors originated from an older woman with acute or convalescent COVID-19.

The CDR3, as DNA: TGTGCCAGTAGTCTGCTAGCGGGAGGGAGGAGAACAGATACGCAGTATTTT. The encoded protein is CASSLLAGGRRTDTQYF. J is TRBJ2-3 and V is TRBV19; the match to TRBD2 covers 12 bases. The germline gives CDR1 LNHDA, CDR2 SQIVND (reference sequence). V lost 5 bases to trimming and J lost 3 bases; unmatched junction nucleotides: 9. CDR3 length: 17 amino acids. The variable domain in full, completed from reference TRBV19 and TRBJ2-3, reads DGGITQSPKYLFRKEGQNVTLSCEQNLNHDAMYWYRQDPGQGLRLIYYSQIVNDFQKGDIAEGYSVSREKKESFPLTVTSAQKNPTAFYLCASSLLAGGRRTDTQYFGPGTRLTVL.

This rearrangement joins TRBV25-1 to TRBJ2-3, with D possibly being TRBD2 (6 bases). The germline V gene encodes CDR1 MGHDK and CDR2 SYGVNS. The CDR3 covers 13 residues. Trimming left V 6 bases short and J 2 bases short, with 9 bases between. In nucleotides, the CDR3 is TGTGCCAGCAGCCGGGACTTCACAGATACGCAGTATTTT. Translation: CASSRDFTDTQYF.

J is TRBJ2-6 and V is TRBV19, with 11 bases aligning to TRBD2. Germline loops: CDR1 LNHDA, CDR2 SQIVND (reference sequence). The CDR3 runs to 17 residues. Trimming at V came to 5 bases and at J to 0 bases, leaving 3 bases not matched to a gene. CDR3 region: CASSRLAGSSGANVLTF. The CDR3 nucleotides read TGTGCCAGTAGTCGACTAGCGGGGAGCTCTGGGGCCAACGTCCTGACTTTC.

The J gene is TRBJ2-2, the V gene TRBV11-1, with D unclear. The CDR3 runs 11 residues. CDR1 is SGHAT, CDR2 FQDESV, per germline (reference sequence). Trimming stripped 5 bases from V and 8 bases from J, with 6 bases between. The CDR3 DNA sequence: TGTGCCAGCAGCAGAGAAGGGGAGCTGTTTTTT. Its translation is CASSREGELFF.

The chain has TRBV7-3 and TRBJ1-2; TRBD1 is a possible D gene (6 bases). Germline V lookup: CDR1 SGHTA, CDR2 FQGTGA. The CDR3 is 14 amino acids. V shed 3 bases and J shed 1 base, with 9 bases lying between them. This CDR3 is CASSLGHNNYGYTF. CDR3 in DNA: TGTGCCAGCAGCTTGGGACATAATAACTATGGCTACACCTTC.

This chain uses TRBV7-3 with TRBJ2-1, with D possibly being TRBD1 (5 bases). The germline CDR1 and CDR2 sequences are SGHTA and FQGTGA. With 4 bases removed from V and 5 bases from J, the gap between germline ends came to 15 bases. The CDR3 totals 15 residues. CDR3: CASSWTPDPHNEQFF. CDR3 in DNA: TGTGCCAGCAGCTGGACACCCGATCCCCACAATGAGCAGTTCTTC.

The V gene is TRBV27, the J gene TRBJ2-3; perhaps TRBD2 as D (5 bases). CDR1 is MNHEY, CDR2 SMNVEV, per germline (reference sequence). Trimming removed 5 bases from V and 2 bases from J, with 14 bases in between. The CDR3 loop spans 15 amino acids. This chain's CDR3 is CASSPGVPLTDTQYF. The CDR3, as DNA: TGTGCCAGCAGTCCCGGGGTTCCTCTCACAGATACGCAGTATTTT.

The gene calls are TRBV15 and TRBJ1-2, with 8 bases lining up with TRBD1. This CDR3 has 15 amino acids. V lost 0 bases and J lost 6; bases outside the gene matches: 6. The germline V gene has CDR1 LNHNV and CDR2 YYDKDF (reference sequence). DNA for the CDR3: TGTGCCACCAGCAGAGATCTACAGGGGGAGAATGGCTACACCTTC. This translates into CATSRDLQGENGYTF.

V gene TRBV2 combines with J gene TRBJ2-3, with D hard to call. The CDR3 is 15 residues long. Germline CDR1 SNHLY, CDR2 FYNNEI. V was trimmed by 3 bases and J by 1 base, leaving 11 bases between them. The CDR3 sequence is CASSDPNRGTDTQYF. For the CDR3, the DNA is TGTGCCAGCAGTGATCCCAATCGAGGCACAGATACGCAGTATTTT.

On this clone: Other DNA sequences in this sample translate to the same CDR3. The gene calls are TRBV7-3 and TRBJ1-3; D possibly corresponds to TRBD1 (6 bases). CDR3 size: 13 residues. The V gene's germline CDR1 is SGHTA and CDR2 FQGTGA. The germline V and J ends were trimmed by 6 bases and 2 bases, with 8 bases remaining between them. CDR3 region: CASSSGAGNTIYF. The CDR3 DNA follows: TGTGCCAGCAGTTCAGGGGCTGGAAACACCATATATTTT.

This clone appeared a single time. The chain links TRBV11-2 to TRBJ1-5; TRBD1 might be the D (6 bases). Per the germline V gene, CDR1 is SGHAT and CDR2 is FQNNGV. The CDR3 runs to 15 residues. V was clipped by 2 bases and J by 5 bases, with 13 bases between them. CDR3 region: CASSLLTGTHQPQHF. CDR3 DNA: TGTGCCAGCAGCTTACTTACAGGGACCCATCAGCCCCAGCATTTT.

For the CDR3, the DNA is TGTGCCAGCAGCCTCGGACTAGCGGGGGGAGTAGAGACCCAGTACTTC. Encoded protein: CASSLGLAGGVETQYF. The chain combines TRBV11-3 with TRBJ2-5, with 14 positions matching TRBD2. This CDR3 spans 16 amino acids. Germline V gene data show CDR1 as SGHNT and CDR2 as YENEEA. The V and J ends lost 5 bases and 4 bases, in that order; junction bases with no gene match: 6.

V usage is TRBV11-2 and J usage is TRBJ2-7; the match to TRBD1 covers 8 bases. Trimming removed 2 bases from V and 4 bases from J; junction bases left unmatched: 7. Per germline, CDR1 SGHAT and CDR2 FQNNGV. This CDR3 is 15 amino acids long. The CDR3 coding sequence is TGTGCCAGCAGCTTACAACAGGGGGGTGTATACGAGCAGTACTTC. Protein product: CASSLQQGGVYEQYF.

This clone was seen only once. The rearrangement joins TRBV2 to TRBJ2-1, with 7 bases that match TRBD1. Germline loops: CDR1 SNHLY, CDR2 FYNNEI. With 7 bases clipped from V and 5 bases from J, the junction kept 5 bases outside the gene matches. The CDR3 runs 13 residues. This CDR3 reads CASKGGSHNEQFF. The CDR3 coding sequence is TGTGCCAGCAAAGGGGGCAGCCACAATGAGCAGTTCTTC.

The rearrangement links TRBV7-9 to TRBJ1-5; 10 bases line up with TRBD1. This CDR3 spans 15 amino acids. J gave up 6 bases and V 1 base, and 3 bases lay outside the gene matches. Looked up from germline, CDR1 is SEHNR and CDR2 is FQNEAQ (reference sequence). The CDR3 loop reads CASSLETGGIQPQHF. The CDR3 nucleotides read TGTGCCAGCAGCTTAGAGACAGGGGGCATTCAGCCCCAGCATTTT.

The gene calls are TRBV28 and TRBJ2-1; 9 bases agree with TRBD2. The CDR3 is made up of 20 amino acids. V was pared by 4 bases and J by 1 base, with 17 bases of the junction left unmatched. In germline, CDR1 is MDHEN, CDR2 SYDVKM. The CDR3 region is CASSSPRLAGKGRSYNEQFF. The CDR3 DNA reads TGTGCCAGCAGTTCCCCCCGGCTAGCGGGGAAGGGGAGGTCCTACAATGAGCAGTTCTTC.